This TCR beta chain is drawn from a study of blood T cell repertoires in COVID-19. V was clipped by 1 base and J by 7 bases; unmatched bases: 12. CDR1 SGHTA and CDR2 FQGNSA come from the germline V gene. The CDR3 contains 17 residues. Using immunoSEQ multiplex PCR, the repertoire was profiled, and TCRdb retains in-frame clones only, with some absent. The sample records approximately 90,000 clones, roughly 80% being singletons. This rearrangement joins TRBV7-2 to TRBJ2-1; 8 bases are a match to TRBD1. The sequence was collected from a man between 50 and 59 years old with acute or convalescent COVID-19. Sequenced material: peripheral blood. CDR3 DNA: TGTGCCAGCAGCTTAGTATCTGGTCAGGGGGCCAGGAATGAGCAGTTCTTC. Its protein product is CASSLVSGQGARNEQFF.